A single T cell receptor beta chain is shown here with its context. What it binds is not known. The V gene lost 0 bases and the J gene lost 2 bases, with 17 bases spanning the gap. CDR1 and CDR2 from the germline V gene are MGHRA and YSYEKL. The CDR3 covers 17 residues. These data belong to a study of T cell responses to AZD1222 COVID-19 vaccine. Study results and caveats: Only a handful of AZD1222 recipients tested seropositive at baseline. Repertoires were sampled only after the peak T cell response. Unmutated variant regions reportedly attract nearly half of all spike-specific TCRs. Donors were mostly white British, more females; clonal diversity possibly underestimated.

This table comes from immunoSEQ multiplex PCR, and its TCRdb copy is limited to in-frame clones, with some not included. Among around 140,000 clones, around 89% were seen once, and the ten largest hold 2.5% to 3.5%. The gene calls are TRBV4-1 and TRBJ2-7; maybe TRBD2 (6 bases). The receptor comes from an adult in good health. Source: peripheral blood, taken on day 0 of AZD1222 vaccination. The DNA of the CDR3 is TGCGCCAGCAGCCAAGACCCGGGCGGGGTTGGGGCCTACGAGCAGTACTTC. This gives the protein CASSQDPGGVGAYEQYF.